Sequencing of this T cell receptor beta chain was carried out in a study of regulatory T cells in long-lasting Graves disease. Germline V gene lookup returns CDR1 MNHNS and CDR2 SASEGT. There are 15 residues in the CDR3. V was shortened by 6 bases and J by 0 bases, with 14 bases between the two germline ends. Documented time point: newly diagnosed GD, antithyroid drugs for less than 3 months. RNA isolated from PBMCs was used to make the TCR library. With iRepertoire HTBI primers and Arm-PCR of CDR3 regions, TCR beta libraries were built. TCRdb processed the multiplex PCR reads anew with MiXCR; each CDR3 protein has one entry. The data show about half a million distinct CDR3 sequences, around 12% seen once. These data also formed part of another study, on T cells in Graves' hyperthyroidism and ophthalmopathy. As that study records: Most expanded thyroid clonotypes above 0.001 recurred in blood.

The starting material was peripheral blood mononuclear cells (PBMCs), obtained at new diagnosis, from a patient treated with antithyroid drugs. J is TRBJ1-1 and V is TRBV6-1, with TRBD1 as a possible D gene (5 bases). This sequence originates from a woman aged 25-40 years with Graves disease. The CDR3 protein is CASSYEGSVNTEAFF. The CDR3 nucleotides are TGTGCCAGCAGCTATGAGGGGTCGGTGAACACTGAAGCTTTCTTT.